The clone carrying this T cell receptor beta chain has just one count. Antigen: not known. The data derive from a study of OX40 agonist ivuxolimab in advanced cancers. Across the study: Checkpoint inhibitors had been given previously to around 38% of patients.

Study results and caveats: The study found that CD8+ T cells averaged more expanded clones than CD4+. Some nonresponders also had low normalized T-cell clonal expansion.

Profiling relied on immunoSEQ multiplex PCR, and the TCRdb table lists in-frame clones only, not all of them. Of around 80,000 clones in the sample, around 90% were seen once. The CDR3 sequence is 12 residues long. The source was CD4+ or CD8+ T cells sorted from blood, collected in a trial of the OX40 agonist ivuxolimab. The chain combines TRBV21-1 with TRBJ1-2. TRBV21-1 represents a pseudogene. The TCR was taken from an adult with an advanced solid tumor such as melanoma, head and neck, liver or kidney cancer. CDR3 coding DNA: TGTGCCAGCAGGGAGGGGTGGTATGGCTACACCTTC. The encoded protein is CASREGWYGYTF.